A single sample is the source of the 5 T cell receptor beta chains below, sequenced in a study of blood T cell repertoires in COVID-19. Sequenced by immunoSEQ multiplex PCR; TCRdb stores in-frame clones only, minus some. The profile shows 120,000 or so clones, 70% to 90% of them singletons. Sequencing was carried out using peripheral blood. Every receptor here comes from an elderly woman with acute or convalescent COVID-19.

The chain combines TRBV5-6 with TRBJ1-2; maybe TRBD1 (5 bases). This CDR3 contains 14 residues. V shed 2 bases and J shed 3 bases, with 11 bases lying between them. The V gene's germline CDR1 is SGHDT and CDR2 YYEEEE. CDR3 amino acids: CASSFGREDYGYTF. The CDR3 DNA reads as TGTGCCAGCAGCTTCGGCAGGGAGGACTATGGCTACACCTTC.

The CDR3 region has the DNA TGTGCCAGCAGAACGACAGTGATCACTGAAGCTTTCTTT. It translates to CASRTTVITEAFF. The chain links TRBV7-9 to TRBJ1-1, with a weak D call TRBD1 (5 bases). CDR3 length: 13 amino acids. Germline V gene lookup returns CDR1 SEHNR and CDR2 FQNEAQ (reference sequence). V lost 6 bases, J lost 4 bases, and 12 bases lay in between.

The chain links TRBV27 to TRBJ1-5, with D perhaps TRBD1 (6 bases). Trimming removed 6 bases at V and 0 bases at J, with 18 bases between. The CDR3 has 17 amino acids. CDR1 is MNHEY and CDR2 is SMNVEV in the germline V gene (reference sequence). The chain's CDR3 is CASRSQQGAYSNQPQHF. DNA of the CDR3: TGTGCCAGCAGATCTCAACAGGGAGCCTATAGCAATCAGCCCCAGCATTTT.

This chain joins TRBV25-1 and TRBJ1-1, with 9 bases identical to TRBD1. The CDR3 sequence is 13 residues long. The V gene end was trimmed by 6 bases and the J gene end by 5 bases; junction bases not matched to a gene: 4. CDR1 and CDR2 from the germline V gene are MGHDK and SYGVNS. The CDR3 DNA reads as TGTGCCAGCAGGGACAGGGGATGGACTGAAGCTTTCTTT. Residues: CASRDRGWTEAFF.

The chain links TRBV3-1 (or the pseudogene TRBV3-2) to TRBJ1-2, with D perhaps TRBD1 (6 bases). Trimming took off 0 bases at V and 7 bases at J, with 9 bases between the two ends. The CDR3 is made up of 13 amino acids. CDR1 and CDR2 from the germline V gene are LGHDT and YNNKEL (reference sequence). CDR3 sequence reads: CASSQETGFGYTF. The CDR3 DNA follows: TGTGCCAGCAGCCAAGAAACAGGGTTTGGCTACACCTTC.